A selection of T cell receptor beta chains follows, all from one sample in a study of T cells in localized non-small cell lung cancer. Sequenced by immunoSEQ multiplex PCR; TCRdb stores in-frame clones only, minus some. The repertoire holds about 2,200 clones, with around a third as singletons. Sequenced material: lung tumor tissue, taken before any cancer treatment. The receptors shown here come from a female donor at least 60 years old with stage I lung adenocarcinoma. CDR3s include the opening cysteine and the closing phenylalanine or tryptophan. The D gene is left open where the match is weak. Expanded clones get a size class; other rows say once, few or many, or leave the size out.

TRBJ2-1,medium-sized,TRBD2,TRBV11-3,CASSLLGLANSYNEQFF,TGTGCCAGCAGCCTCCTAGGACTAGCGAACTCCTACAATGAGCAGTTCTTC
TRBJ1-5,medium-sized,-,TRBV6-8,CASSYSGGGGQPQHF,TGTGCCAGCAGTTACTCGGGGGGGGGCGGTCAGCCCCAGCATTTT
TRBJ1-5,-,TRBD1,TRBV6-8,CASRSTGTVQPQHF,TGTGCCAGCAGATCGACGGGGACAGTTCAGCCCCAGCATTTT
TRBJ1-3,few,-,TRBV11-3,CASSSWAASGNTIYF,TGTGCCAGCAGCTCCTGGGCAGCCTCTGGAAACACCATATATTTT
TRBJ2-5,medium-sized,-,TRBV11-3,CASSPWTVQETQYF,TGTGCCAGCAGCCCCTGGACAGTACAAGAGACCCAGTACTTC
TRBJ2-5,-,TRBD1,TRBV29-1,CSVEGARGNQETQYF,TGCAGCGTTGAAGGAGCCAGGGGGAACCAAGAGACCCAGTACTTC
TRBJ1-2,-,-,TRBV9,CASSLRVGNGYTF,TGTGCCAGCAGCCTCCGGGTAGGGAACGGCTACACCTTC
TRBJ2-7,large,TRBD2,TRBV6-8,CASSYGEGETYEQYF,TGTGCCAGCAGTTACGGGGAGGGAGAGACCTACGAGCAGTACTTC
TRBJ1-3,-,TRBD1,TRBV15,CATSLEQGSGNTIYF,TGTGCCACCAGCCTTGAACAGGGGTCTGGAAACACCATATATTTT
TRBJ1-1,few,-,TRBV9,CASSVDGNTEAFF,TGTGCCAGCAGCGTAGACGGGAACACTGAAGCTTTCTTT
TRBJ1-1,once,-,TRBV29-1,CSAYGQINTEAFF,TGCAGCGCCTACGGACAGATAAACACTGAAGCTTTCTTT
TRBJ1-4,hyperexpanded,TRBD1,TRBV14,CASSQGGGAREKLFF,TGTGCCAGCAGCCAAGGAGGGGGCGCGCGCGAAAAACTGTTTTTT
TRBJ2-3,-,-,TRBV19,CASSIGGSGDTQYF,TGTGCCAGTAGTATAGGGGGGTCGGGGGATACGCAGTATTTT
TRBJ2-6,few,-,TRBV4-1,CASSQELGAGANVLTF,TGCGCCAGCAGCCAAGAACTCGGGGCTGGGGCCAACGTCCTGACTTTC
TRBJ1-5,-,-,TRBV28,CASSLRGGYSNQPQHF,TGTGCCAGCAGTTTAAGAGGAGGTTATAGCAATCAGCCCCAGCATTTT
TRBJ1-2,many,-,TRBV11-3,CASSLTDRQGGYTF,TGTGCCAGCAGCTTAACGGACCGGCAGGGTGGCTACACCTTC
TRBJ2-2,-,-,TRBV9,CASSVESWQGNTGELFF,TGTGCCAGCAGCGTAGAAAGCTGGCAGGGGAACACCGGGGAGCTGTTTTTT
TRBJ1-2,-,TRBD1,TRBV30,CAWRGQGPNYGYTF,TGTGCCTGGAGGGGACAGGGACCTAACTATGGCTACACCTTC
TRBJ1-5,-,-,TRBV16,CASSQSNYGAANQPQHF,TGTGCCAGCAGCCAATCAAATTATGGGGCAGCTAATCAGCCCCAGCATTTT
TRBJ1-4,-,-,TRBV9,CASSRAPNEKLFF,TGTGCCAGTTCTAGGGCTCCCAATGAAAAACTGTTTTTT
TRBJ2-7,few,-,TRBV11-3,CASSLEGAGSGPYEQYF,TGTGCCAGCAGCTTAGAGGGAGCAGGGTCGGGTCCTTACGAGCAGTACTTC
TRBJ2-1,-,-,TRBV29-1,CSVDITANEQFF,TGCAGCGTTGATATTACAGCAAATGAGCAGTTCTTC
TRBJ1-2,-,-,TRBV19,CASSIPLDSPLNYGYTF,TGTGCCAGTAGTATACCTCTCGACAGCCCCCTTAACTATGGCTACACCTTC
TRBJ2-1,-,TRBD2,TRBV9,CASSVASGSTNEQFF,TGTGCCAGCAGCGTAGCTAGCGGGAGTACAAATGAGCAGTTCTTC
TRBJ2-7,-,-,TRBV30,CAWSVNLAGGRAYEQYF,TGTGCCTGGAGTGTTAATCTAGCCGGGGGGCGAGCCTACGAGCAGTACTTC
TRBJ2-7,medium-sized,-,TRBV11-3,CASSPGSSSSYEQYF,TGTGCCAGCAGCCCAGGAAGTTCCTCCTCCTACGAGCAGTACTTC
TRBJ1-5,medium-sized,-,TRBV6-8,CATTPPGSNQPQHF,TGTGCCACCACGCCCCCAGGTAGCAATCAGCCCCAGCATTTT
TRBJ1-2,few,-,TRBV6-8,CASKLGASGNYGYTF,TGTGCCAGCAAGCTGGGGGCGAGTGGGAACTATGGCTACACCTTC
TRBJ2-7,-,TRBD2,TRBV11-3,CASSSLAGGVYEQYF,TGTGCCAGCAGCTCGCTAGCGGGAGGGGTCTACGAGCAGTACTTC
TRBJ1-2,few,TRBD1,TRBV6-8,CASSAGTGALYGYTF,TGTGCCAGCAGTGCCGGGACAGGGGCCCTCTATGGCTACACCTTC
TRBJ1-6,few,-,TRBV19,CASSIPPSSPLHF,TGTGCCAGTAGTATACCTCCCTCCTCACCCCTCCACTTT
TRBJ1-1,few,TRBD1,TRBV29-1,CSVGQGAPGTEAFF,TGCAGCGTCGGACAGGGGGCTCCCGGCACTGAAGCTTTCTTT
TRBJ2-7,medium-sized,-,TRBV6-8,CASSVGPASWGAGGEQYF,TGTGCCAGCAGTGTGGGGCCTGCCTCCTGGGGGGCCGGAGGCGAGCAGTACTTC
TRBJ1-6,-,-,TRBV19,CASSIRGDSPLHF,TGTGCCAGTAGTATAAGGGGGGATTCACCCCTCCACTTT
TRBJ2-7,medium-sized,-,TRBV6-8,CASSAGDKYEQYF,TGTGCCAGCAGCGCCGGGGACAAGTACGAGCAGTACTTC
TRBJ1-5,-,TRBD1,TRBV5-1,CASSLEGTGAQPQHF,TGCGCCAGCAGCTTGGAGGGGACAGGGGCACAGCCCCAGCATTTT
TRBJ1-5,few,-,TRBV9,CASSVGYSNQPQHF,TGTGCCAGCAGCGTAGGGTATAGCAATCAGCCCCAGCATTTT
TRBJ1-5,medium-sized,TRBD1,TRBV11-3,CASSSGQANQPQHF,TGTGCCAGCAGTTCGGGACAGGCAAATCAGCCCCAGCATTTT
TRBJ2-1,-,-,TRBV5-1,CASRLRDSSYNEQFF,TGCGCCAGCAGACTGCGGGATAGCTCCTACAATGAGCAGTTCTTC
TRBJ2-1,-,-,TRBV6-8,CASSYGTAWGEQFF,TGTGCCAGCAGTTACGGGACGGCCTGGGGTGAGCAGTTCTTC
TRBJ1-1,-,TRBD1,TRBV19,CASSTSTGRNTEAFF,TGTGCCAGTAGTACCTCGACAGGGAGGAACACTGAAGCTTTCTTT
TRBJ2-3,-,TRBD2,TRBV29-1,CSVANYAGTSGVTDTQYF,TGCAGCGTTGCAAACTACGCCGGGACTAGCGGGGTCACAGATACGCAGTATTTT
TRBJ2-2,medium-sized,-,TRBV6-8,CAITPLPSGLLFF,TGTGCCATCACCCCTTTGCCGAGCGGGTTGTTGTTTTTT
TRBJ1-4,-,TRBD1,TRBV9,CASSVGQQTNEKLFF,TGTGCCAGCAGCGTGGGACAGCAAACTAATGAAAAACTGTTTTTT
TRBJ2-1,few,-,TRBV11-3,CASSLNRDSYNEQFF,TGTGCCAGCAGCTTAAACAGGGACTCCTACAATGAGCAGTTCTTC